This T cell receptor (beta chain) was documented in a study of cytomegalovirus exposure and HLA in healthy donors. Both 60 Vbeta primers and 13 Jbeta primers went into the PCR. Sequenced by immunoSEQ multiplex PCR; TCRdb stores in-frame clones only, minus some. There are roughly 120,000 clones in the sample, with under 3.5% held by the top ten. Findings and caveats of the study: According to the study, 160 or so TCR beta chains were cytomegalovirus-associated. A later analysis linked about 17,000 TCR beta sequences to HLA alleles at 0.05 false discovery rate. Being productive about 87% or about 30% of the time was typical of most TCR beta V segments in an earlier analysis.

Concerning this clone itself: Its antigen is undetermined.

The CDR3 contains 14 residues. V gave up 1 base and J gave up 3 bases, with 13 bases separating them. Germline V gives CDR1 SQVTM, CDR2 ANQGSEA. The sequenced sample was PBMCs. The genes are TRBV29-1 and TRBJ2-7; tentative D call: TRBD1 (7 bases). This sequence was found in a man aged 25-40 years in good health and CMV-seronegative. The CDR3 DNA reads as TGCAGCGTTGAAGGCGGGACAGACTTCTACGAGCAGTACTTC. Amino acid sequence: CSVEGGTDFYEQYF.